This is a list of T cell receptor beta chains from one sample in a study of blood T cell repertoires in COVID-19. TCRdb's copy holds only in-frame clones and misses some; the assay was immunoSEQ multiplex PCR. The sample has around 70,000 clones, approximately 80% seen once. The sample was peripheral blood. The receptor set was obtained from an elderly man with acute or convalescent COVID-19. Both conserved end residues are part of each CDR3. A D gene is named only where the DNA matches it firmly. Expanded clones get a size class; other rows say once, few or many, or leave the size out.

J: TRBJ2-3
D: TRBD2
length: 17
V: TRBV3-1/TRBV3-2
size: -
DNA: TGTGCCAGCAGCCAAGTAGGACTAGCGGGTAAGAAGGATACGCAGTATTTT
CDR3: CASSQVGLAGKKDTQYF

J: TRBJ1-1
D: -
length: 15
V: TRBV5-1
size: -
DNA: TGCGCCAGCAGCTACCGGCCAGGATGGAACACTGAAGCTTTCTTT
CDR3: CASSYRPGWNTEAFF

J: TRBJ2-5
D: -
length: 11
V: TRBV7-9
size: -
DNA: TGTGCCAGCAGCGACGGGGAGACCCAGTACTTC
CDR3: CASSDGETQYF

J: TRBJ2-3
D: TRBD1
length: 15
V: TRBV7-6
size: -
DNA: TGTGCCAGCAGCCGGGACAGGGCTGACCCAGATACGCAGTATTTT
CDR3: CASSRDRADPDTQYF

J: TRBJ2-7
D: TRBD1
length: 13
V: TRBV30
size: once
DNA: TGTGCCTGGGGGGGACAGGGGCTCTACGAGCAGTACTTC
CDR3: CAWGGQGLYEQYF

J: TRBJ2-7
D: -
length: 14
V: TRBV11-2
size: many
DNA: TGTGCCAGCAGCTTAGGTGGCAGAACCTACGAGCAGTACTTC
CDR3: CASSLGGRTYEQYF

J: TRBJ2-6
D: TRBD2
length: 18
V: TRBV7-2
size: -
DNA: TGTGCCAGCAGCTTATGGGGGGGTCGGTCCTCTGGGGCCAACGTCCTGACTTTC
CDR3: CASSLWGGRSSGANVLTF

J: TRBJ2-5
D: -
length: 11
V: TRBV28
size: -
DNA: TGTGCCAGCAGTTCCTATGAGACCCAGTACTTC
CDR3: CASSSYETQYF

J: TRBJ2-7
D: TRBD2
length: 15
V: TRBV6-6
size: -
DNA: TGTGCCAGCAGAGAGACCGGGACTAGCGTGTACGAGCAGTACTTC
CDR3: CASRETGTSVYEQYF

J: TRBJ1-5
D: -
length: 14
V: TRBV6-2/TRBV6-3
size: -
DNA: TGTGCCAGCAGTCCCCAGGGGTACGGTCAGCCCCAGCATTTT
CDR3: CASSPQGYGQPQHF

J: TRBJ2-7
D: -
length: 15
V: TRBV4-2
size: few
DNA: TGTGCCAGCAGCCAAGAGACAGACAATTCCTACGAGCAGTACTTC
CDR3: CASSQETDNSYEQYF

J: TRBJ2-4
D: TRBD1
length: 13
V: TRBV6-4
size: -
DNA: TGTGCCAGGGAACTTGACAGGGGTGACATTCAGTACTTC
CDR3: CARELDRGDIQYF

J: TRBJ2-7
D: TRBD1
length: 13
V: TRBV19
size: once
DNA: TGTGCCAGTAGGGCCAGGACAGGTTTCGAGCAGTACTTC
CDR3: CASRARTGFEQYF

J: TRBJ1-1
D: -
length: 13
V: TRBV27
size: many
DNA: TGTGCCAGCAGCCCATCGGCGGGTTTTGAAGCTTTCTTT
CDR3: CASSPSAGFEAFF

J: TRBJ2-4
D: TRBD2
length: 15
V: TRBV28
size: -
DNA: TGTGCCAGCAGTTCGGCGGGGGGGCTAAAAAACATTCAGTACTTC
CDR3: CASSSAGGLKNIQYF

J: TRBJ2-5
D: TRBD1
length: 17
V: TRBV11-2
size: -
DNA: TGTGCCAGCAGCCCACAATCCGGGACAGTTTACCAAGAGACCCAGTACTTC
CDR3: CASSPQSGTVYQETQYF

J: TRBJ2-7
D: TRBD1
length: 15
V: TRBV7-9
size: -
DNA: TGTGCCAGCACCCCCTCACCGGGGACAGGGGGCGAGCAGTACTTC
CDR3: CASTPSPGTGGEQYF

J: TRBJ1-1
D: -
length: 13
V: TRBV28
size: -
DNA: TGTGCCAGCAGTTTAGTACAGCGACTAGGAGCTTTCTTT
CDR3: CASSLVQRLGAFF